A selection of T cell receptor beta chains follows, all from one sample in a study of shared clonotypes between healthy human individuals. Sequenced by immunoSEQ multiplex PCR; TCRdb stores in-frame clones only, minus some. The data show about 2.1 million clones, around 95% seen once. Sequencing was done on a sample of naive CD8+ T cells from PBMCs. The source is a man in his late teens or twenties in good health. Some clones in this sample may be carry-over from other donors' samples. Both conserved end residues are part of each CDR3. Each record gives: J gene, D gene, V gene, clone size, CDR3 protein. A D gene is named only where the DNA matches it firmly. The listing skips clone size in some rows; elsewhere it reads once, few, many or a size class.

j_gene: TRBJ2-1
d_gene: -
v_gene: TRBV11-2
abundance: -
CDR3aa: CASSLPPEVEQFF

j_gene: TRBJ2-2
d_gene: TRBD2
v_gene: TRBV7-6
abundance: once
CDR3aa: CASSLARGTGELFF

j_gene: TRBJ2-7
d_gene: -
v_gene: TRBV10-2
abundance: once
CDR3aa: CASSSGLRYEQYF

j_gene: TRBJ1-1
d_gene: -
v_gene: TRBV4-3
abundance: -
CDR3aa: CASSPGRRNTEAFF

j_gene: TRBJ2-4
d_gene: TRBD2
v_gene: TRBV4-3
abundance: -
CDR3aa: CASSQDLVAGALKNIQYF

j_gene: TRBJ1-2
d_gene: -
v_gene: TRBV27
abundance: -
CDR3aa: CASSLHRGGSNYGYTF

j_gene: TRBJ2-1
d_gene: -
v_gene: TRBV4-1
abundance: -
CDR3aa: CASSQGWGTEQFF

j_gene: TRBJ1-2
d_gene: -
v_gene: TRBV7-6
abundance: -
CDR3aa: CASSQDRDLSGYTF

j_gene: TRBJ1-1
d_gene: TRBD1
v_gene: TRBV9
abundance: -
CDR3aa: CASSPRTGYEAFF

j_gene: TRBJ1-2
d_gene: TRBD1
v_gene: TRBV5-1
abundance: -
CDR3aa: CASSVQGAANYGYTF

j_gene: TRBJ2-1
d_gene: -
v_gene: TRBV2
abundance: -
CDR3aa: CASFPGSRNEQFF

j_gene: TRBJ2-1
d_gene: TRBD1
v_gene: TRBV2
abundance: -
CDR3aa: CASRGQGARHEQFF

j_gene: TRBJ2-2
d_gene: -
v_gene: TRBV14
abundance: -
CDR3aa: CASSHLVNAGELFF

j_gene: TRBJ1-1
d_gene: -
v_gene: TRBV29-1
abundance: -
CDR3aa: CSVEGVVRLGGRFPTEAFF

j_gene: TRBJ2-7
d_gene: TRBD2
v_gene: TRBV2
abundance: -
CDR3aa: CASISRLAAAMGEQYF

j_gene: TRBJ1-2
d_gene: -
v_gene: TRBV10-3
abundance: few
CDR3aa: CAISDERGGYTF